These 30 T cell receptor beta chains share one sample of origin, sequenced in a study of PD-1 blockade in classical Hodgkin lymphoma. With no exception, relapse followed autologous stem cell transplantation in all patients, and brentuximab vedotin exposure varied. Using immunoSEQ multiplex PCR, the repertoire was profiled, and TCRdb retains in-frame clones only, with some absent. The table includes tens of thousands of clones, around 75% detected once. The sample was peripheral blood mononuclear cells (PBMCs), taken at baseline. Receptors originate from a human donor with classical Hodgkin lymphoma.

The DNA of the CDR3 is TGTGCCAGCAGCTTGGTGGCGGTCGATGTTCAGTACTTC. As protein: CASSLVAVDVQYF. The chain carries TRBV5-6 and TRBJ2-4; unclear D gene. This CDR3 has 13 residues. The V and J ends lost 0 bases and 11 bases respectively, with 12 bases between them. Germline V CDR1 and CDR2: SGHDT, YYEEEE. Filled out from reference TRBV5-6 and TRBJ2-4, the complete variable domain reads DAGVTQSPTHLIKTRGQQVTLRCSPKSGHDTVSWYQQALGQGPQFIFQYYEEEERQRGNFPDRFSGHQFPNYSSELNVNALLLGDSALYLCASSLVAVDVQYFGAGTRLSVL.

This clone was seen just once. The chain combines TRBV7-8 with TRBJ1-2; TRBD1 matches at 8 bases. V gave up 1 base and J gave up 1 base; unmatched junction bases: 2. Germline CDR1 and CDR2: SGHVS and FQNEAQ. The CDR3 is 15 residues long. CDR3 DNA sequence: TGTGCCAGCAGCTTAGGGACAGGGAATAACTATGGCTACACCTTC. It is translated as CASSLGTGNNYGYTF. The full variable domain, with the rest looked up from reference TRBV7-8 and TRBJ1-2, is GAGVSQSPRYKVAKRGQDVALRCDPISGHVSLFWYQQALGQGPEFLTYFQNEAQLDKSGLPSDRFFAERPEGSVSTLKIQRTQQEDSAVYLCASSLGTGNNYGYTFGSGTRLTVV.

The V gene is TRBV7-3, the J gene TRBJ2-5; 7 bases fit TRBD2. The germline CDR1 and CDR2 sequences are SGHTA and FQGTGA. The J segment lost 2 bases and the V segment lost 2 bases, leaving 5 bases of the junction unmatched. This CDR3 has 15 residues. The CDR3 bases are TGTGCCAGCAGCTTATCTAGCGGAGTGCAAGAGACCCAGTACTTC. Translating it yields CASSLSSGVQETQYF.

The J gene is TRBJ1-6, the V gene TRBV18; unclear D gene. This CDR3 has 13 amino acids. V shed 2 bases and J shed 8 bases, with 7 bases lying between them. CDR1 and CDR2 (germline): KGHSH, LQKENI. This CDR3 reads CASSPSADSPLHF. The CDR3 nucleotides are TGTGCCAGCTCACCAAGCGCTGATTCACCCCTCCACTTT.

The rearrangement joins TRBV18 to TRBJ2-7; D is perhaps TRBD2 (6 bases). Trimming removed 3 bases from V and 1 base from J, with 16 bases in between. The CDR3 contains 16 residues. CDR1 and CDR2 (germline): KGHSH, LQKENI. Here the CDR3 DNA reads TGTGCCAGCTCACCGGGGGTCGCGGGGTATTCCTACGAGCAGTACTTC. This encodes CASSPGVAGYSYEQYF.

The V call is TRBV4-1, the J call TRBJ1-1; 7 bases align to TRBD1. The J segment lost 4 bases and the V segment lost 0 bases, leaving 5 bases of the junction unmatched. CDR3 size: 15 residues. Germline V CDR1 and CDR2: MGHRA, YSYEKL. CDR3 region: CASSQDHRGGTEAFF. The DNA of the CDR3 is TGCGCCAGCAGCCAAGATCACAGGGGAGGCACTGAAGCTTTCTTT.

The chain has TRBV6-5 and TRBJ1-2; D not resolved. Trimming took off 5 bases at V and 8 bases at J, with 9 bases between the two ends. The CDR3 consists of 11 residues. From germline, CDR1 is MNHEY and CDR2 SVGAGI. The CDR3 reads CASSAGVGYTF. DNA of the CDR3: TGTGCCAGCAGTGCCGGGGTAGGCTACACCTTC.

V and J are TRBV4-3 and TRBJ2-1; 12 nucleotides align to TRBD1. The germline gives CDR1 LGHNA, CDR2 YSLEER. The CDR3 is 16 residues long. Trimming removed 1 base from V and 9 bases from J; junction bases left unmatched: 7. The CDR3 DNA sequence: TGCGCCAGCAGCCAAGCCGGGACAGGGGGCCTTGGTGAGCAGTTCTTC. It yields the protein CASSQAGTGGLGEQFF.

The rearrangement joins TRBV6-6 to TRBJ1-1; the D is unclear. The V gene lost 5 bases and the J gene lost 4 bases, with 8 bases spanning the gap. The CDR3 contains 12 residues. Germline CDR1 reads MNHNY; CDR2 reads SVGAGI (reference sequence). CDR3 amino acids: CASSQRATEAFF. The CDR3 DNA sequence: TGTGCCAGCAGTCAACGAGCCACTGAAGCTTTCTTT.

The chain uses TRBV28 and TRBJ1-5; TRBD1 matches 8 bases. CDR1 and CDR2 (germline): MDHEN, SYDVKM. V lost 7 bases and J lost 4; bases outside the gene matches: 6. CDR3 length equals 14 residues. CDR3 sequence: CASTIGQGNQPQHF. The CDR3 DNA reads TGTGCCAGCACCATAGGACAGGGAAATCAGCCCCAGCATTTT.

This clone turned up a few times. J is TRBJ2-7 and V is TRBV6-6; TRBD1 matches 9 bases. The trim removed 2 bases at V and 4 bases at J, leaving 6 bases unmatched. There are 15 residues in the CDR3. CDR1 is MNHNY, CDR2 SVGAGI, per germline (reference sequence). The CDR3 spells CASSYRGQGTYEQYF. In nucleotides, the CDR3 is TGTGCCAGCAGTTACCGGGGACAGGGAACGTACGAGCAGTACTTC.

This clone was seen more than once but under ten times. V gene TRBV6-6 combines with J gene TRBJ2-7; 8 positions agree with TRBD2. CDR1 and CDR2 (germline): MNHNY, SVGAGI (reference sequence). The CDR3 has 16 amino acids. The V gene end was trimmed by 3 bases and the J gene end by 2 bases; junction bases not matched to a gene: 9. The CDR3 region has the DNA TGTGCCAGCAGTTATGTGACTAGCGCTCCTGCCTACGAGCAGTACTTC. This translates into CASSYVTSAPAYEQYF.

By sample fraction, this clone is medium-sized (0.01 to 0.1%). The J gene is TRBJ2-5, the V gene TRBV11-2; D gene ambiguous. Germline CDR1 and CDR2: SGHAT and FQNNGV. The CDR3 runs 14 residues. V was cut by 4 bases and J by 7 bases, with 16 bases left in between. CDR3 residues: CASSSPGLYGTQYF. The CDR3 DNA follows: TGTGCCAGCAGCTCCCCTGGTTTGTATGGGACCCAGTACTTC.

The chain joins TRBV6-1 to TRBJ1-2, with D uncertain. Trimming took 4 bases from V and 8 from J, leaving 11 bases between them. Germline CDR1 MNHNS, CDR2 SASEGT. The CDR3 is 12 residues long. CDR3 protein: CASSALIMGYTF. DNA of the CDR3: TGTGCCAGCAGTGCCCTGATTATGGGCTACACCTTC.

This clone has just a few counts. The rearrangement uses TRBV9 and TRBJ2-7, with D unclear. The CDR3 is 15 amino acids. V was trimmed by 4 bases and J by 0 bases, leaving 14 bases between them. From germline, CDR1 is SGDLS and CDR2 YYNGEE. CDR3 DNA sequence: TGTGCCAGCAGCCAAACCTCTTCATACTCCTACGAGCAGTACTTC. It specifies CASSQTSSYSYEQYF.

V and J are TRBV7-9 and TRBJ1-2; 7 nucleotides align to TRBD1. This CDR3 region has 13 residues. Germline CDR1 reads SEHNR; CDR2 reads FQNEAQ (reference sequence). V was pared by 5 bases and J by 7 bases, with 7 bases of the junction left unmatched. CDR3 bases: TGTGCCAGCAGCCAACCAGGGGGGGGTGGCTACACCTTC. Amino acid sequence: CASSQPGGGGYTF. The full variable domain, with the rest looked up from reference TRBV7-9 and TRBJ1-2, is DTGVSQNPRHKITKRGQNVTFRCDPISEHNRLYWYRQTLGQGPEFLTYFQNEAQLEKSRLLSDRFSAERPKGSFSTLEIQRTEQGDSAMYLCASSQPGGGGYTFGSGTRLTVV.

This clone was seen just once. The chain is built from TRBV6-6 and TRBJ1-6; D is undetermined. Deletions cut 8 bases from V and 4 bases from J, with 6 bases between. CDR1 MNHNY and CDR2 SVGAGI come from the germline V gene (reference sequence). The CDR3 has 12 amino acids. The CDR3 nucleotides read TGTGCCAGCCGGTTTTATAATTCACCCCTCCACTTT. It is translated as CASRFYNSPLHF.

This clone was observed a few times. The chain joins TRBV6-6 to TRBJ2-4; D is possibly TRBD1 (5 bases). Germline CDR1 is MNHNY and CDR2 is SVGAGI (reference sequence). There are 14 residues in the CDR3. V lost 7 bases, J lost 4 bases, and 14 bases lay in between. The CDR3 DNA follows: TGTGCCAGCATCGAGTGGGGCAGTAAAAACATTCAGTACTTC. Translating gives CASIEWGSKNIQYF.

This chain links TRBV9 with TRBJ2-7, with TRBD2 matching over 8 bases. Per the germline V gene, CDR1 is SGDLS and CDR2 is YYNGEE. This CDR3 spans 13 amino acids. The V segment lost 7 bases and the J segment 3 bases; nucleotides outside the gene matches: 6. The CDR3 nucleotides read TGTGCCAGCGGGGCGGGAGGCCTCTACGAGCAGTACTTC. Its translation: CASGAGGLYEQYF.

V gene TRBV5-4 combines with J gene TRBJ2-7, with TRBD2 identical over 14 bases. The germline gives CDR1 SGHNT, CDR2 YYREEE (reference sequence). This CDR3 has 18 residues. Trimming at V came to 4 bases and at J to 0 bases, leaving 9 bases not matched to a gene. CDR3 sequence (DNA): TGTGCCAGCAGCCCTGGACTAGCGGGAGGCCATTACTCCTACGAGCAGTACTTC. It yields the protein CASSPGLAGGHYSYEQYF. The full variable domain, in which reference TRBV5-4 and TRBJ2-7 provide the parts outside the CDR3, is ETGVTQSPTHLIKTRGQQVTLRCSSQSGHNTVSWYQQALGQGPQFIFQYYREEENGRGNFPPRFSGLQFPNYSSELNVNALELDDSALYLCASSPGLAGGHYSYEQYFGPGTRLTVT.

The chain has TRBV6-6 and TRBJ1-5; D gene ambiguous. CDR3 length: 13 residues. The V end lost 1 base, the J end lost 0 bases, and 1 base lay between the germline ends. Germline assignment: CDR1 MNHNY and CDR2 SVGAGI (reference sequence). The CDR3 protein is CASSYYSNQPQHF. CDR3 DNA: TGTGCCAGCAGTTACTATAGCAATCAGCCCCAGCATTTT.

The chain couples TRBV6-5 to TRBJ1-1; D might be TRBD1 (5 bases). Trimming left V 4 bases short and J 1 base short, with 7 bases between. CDR3 length: 13 residues. From germline, CDR1 is MNHEY and CDR2 SVGAGI. The CDR3 sequence: CASSLTGNTEAFF. The CDR3, as DNA: TGTGCCAGCAGTTTAACAGGGAACACTGAAGCTTTCTTT.

This clone was counted only a few times. J is TRBJ2-7 and V is TRBV28, with 7 bases aligning to TRBD1. Germline V gene sequence: CDR1 MDHEN, CDR2 SYDVKM. CDR3 size: 12 residues. J lost 6 bases, V lost 6 bases, and 5 bases had no gene match. The CDR3 loop is CASRSQGTEQYF. CDR3 sequence (DNA): TGTGCCAGCAGGTCACAGGGGACCGAGCAGTACTTC.

This rearrangement joins TRBV7-9 to TRBJ2-1, with TRBD2 matching 9 bases. The V gene end was trimmed by 1 base and the J gene end by 7 bases; junction bases not matched to a gene: 5. The germline V gene encodes CDR1 SEHNR and CDR2 FQNEAQ (reference sequence). The CDR3 consists of 15 residues. The DNA for the CDR3 is TGTGCCAGCAGCTTAGAGGCGGGAGGGTTGAATGAGCAGTTCTTC. Residues: CASSLEAGGLNEQFF.

This chain connects TRBV28 to TRBJ2-3, with TRBD1 matching 7 bases. This CDR3 region has 16 residues. Per the germline V gene, CDR1 is MDHEN and CDR2 is SYDVKM. V was clipped by 5 bases and J by 0 bases; unmatched bases: 8. DNA for the CDR3: TGTGCCAGCAGTCTTCGACAGGGATCTAGCACAGATACGCAGTATTTT. Its translation is CASSLRQGSSTDTQYF.

V is TRBV30 and J is TRBJ1-5; possibly TRBD1 for D (5 bases). Germline CDR1 is GTSNPN and CDR2 is SVGIG (reference sequence). The CDR3 has 13 residues. The ends were cut back, 8 bases at V and 2 bases at J, with 13 bases in the middle. CDR3 region: CAGREKGNQPQHF. CDR3 bases: TGTGCCGGCAGGGAGAAGGGCAATCAGCCCCAGCATTTT.

The gene calls are TRBV7-2 and TRBJ1-1, with a tentative D call TRBD1 (6 bases). Germline V gene lookup returns CDR1 SGHTA and CDR2 FQGNSA. The CDR3 has 14 amino acids. Deletions cut 4 bases from V and 3 bases from J, with 12 bases between. The CDR3 region has the DNA TGTGCCAGCAGCTACAGGGATCGAGACACTGAAGCTTTCTTT. This sequence encodes CASSYRDRDTEAFF.

The V gene is TRBV29-1, the J gene TRBJ1-1, with D possibly TRBD1 on 6 matching bases. This CDR3 comprises 13 residues. V lost 7 bases and J lost 4, with 16 bases in between. CDR1 and CDR2 (germline): SQVTM, ANQGSEA. The CDR3 region has the DNA TGCAGCGCCCGAGTTCAGGGGAGCACTGAAGCTTTCTTT. It is translated as CSARVQGSTEAFF.

Only a few counts were recorded for this clone. The V gene is TRBV7-3, the J gene TRBJ2-2; 8 nucleotides agree with TRBD1. Germline-derived CDR1 and CDR2 are SGHTA and FQGTGA. Trimming removed 5 bases from V and 4 bases from J; junction bases left unmatched: 18. The CDR3 is 19 residues long. CDR3 residues: CASSPLGGGQGISTGELFF. For the CDR3, the DNA is TGTGCCAGCAGCCCCCTCGGAGGTGGACAGGGTATTAGCACCGGGGAGCTGTTTTTT.

This clone is medium-sized within its sample. This sequence joins TRBV5-1 and TRBJ2-7; D may be TRBD2 (6 bases). V lost 4 bases and J 3 bases, leaving 20 bases between the germline ends. The V gene's germline CDR1 is SGHRS and CDR2 YFSETQ. The CDR3 length is 16 residues. CDR3 in amino acids: CASSTLESGTLYEQYF. The CDR3 DNA reads as TGCGCCAGCAGCACCTTAGAATCCGGGACTCTCTACGAGCAGTACTTC.